One sample yielded the 31 T cell receptor beta chains listed below, sequenced in a study of beta chain features in type 1 diabetes. Study-level points and caveats: A moderate, significant TCRB CDR3 shortening appeared in type 1 diabetes across four CD4+ subsets.

For these TCRs, the target antigens are not known. Expressed TCRB transcripts were sequenced because the isolated RNA had all been reverse transcribed beforehand. This table comes from immunoSEQ multiplex PCR, and its TCRdb copy is limited to in-frame clones, with some not included. Of a few hundred thousand clones listed, around a tenth are singletons. The sequenced sample consisted of central memory CD4+ T cells from blood. The receptor set was obtained from a man aged 25 to 40 with type 1 diabetes.

This clone was detected only a few times. The rearrangement joins TRBV27 to TRBJ1-4; TRBD1 is a possible D gene (5 bases). Per germline, CDR1 MNHEY and CDR2 SMNVEV (reference sequence). V lost 2 bases and J 0 bases, leaving 10 bases between the germline ends. The CDR3 runs to 16 residues. The CDR3 here is CASSLRGGATNEKLFF. The DNA for the CDR3 is TGTGCCAGCAGTTTACGGGGCGGGGCAACTAATGAAAAACTGTTTTTT.

V gene TRBV9 combines with J gene TRBJ2-5; no reliable D call. CDR3 size: 13 residues. The V and J ends lost 0 bases and 1 base respectively, with 4 bases between them. Germline V gene lookup returns CDR1 SGDLS and CDR2 YYNGEE. The CDR3 region is CASSVALQETQYF. The CDR3 DNA reads as TGTGCCAGCAGCGTAGCTCTCCAAGAGACCCAGTACTTC. Using reference TRBV9 and TRBJ2-5 for the parts outside the CDR3, the full variable domain is DSGVTQTPKHLITATGQRVTLRCSPRSGDLSVYWYQQSLDQGLQFLIQYYNGEERAKGNILERFSAQQFPDLHSELNLSSLELGDSALYFCASSVALQETQYFGPGTRLLVL.

This sequence joins TRBV5-4 and TRBJ2-3; D remains ambiguous. The CDR3 contains 14 residues. V was pared by 0 bases and J by 2 bases, with 7 bases between. CDR1 SGHNT and CDR2 YYREEE come from the germline V gene (reference sequence). CDR3 sequence: CASSLDLYTDTQYF. The CDR3 DNA follows: TGTGCCAGCAGCTTGGACTTATACACAGATACGCAGTATTTT.

This clone showed up many times. The V gene is TRBV10-3, the J gene TRBJ2-3; D remains unclear. CDR3 size: 14 residues. Germline V lookup: CDR1 ENHRY, CDR2 SYGVKD. V was clipped by 5 bases and J by 6 bases, with 15 bases between them. CDR3 bases: TGTGCCATCAGTCGTCTTGCCGAAGGGGATACGCAGTATTTT. Protein: CAISRLAEGDTQYF.

The gene calls are TRBV7-2 and TRBJ2-3, with no clear D. Germline assignment: CDR1 SGHTA and CDR2 FQGNSA. The germline V and J ends were trimmed by 3 bases and 2 bases, with 9 bases remaining between them. The CDR3 is 14 amino acids. The CDR3 region is CASSFTAITDTQYF. CDR3 in DNA: TGTGCCAGCAGCTTCACAGCTATCACAGATACGCAGTATTTT.

The chain is built from TRBV5-6 and TRBJ2-2; D gene unclear. This CDR3 comprises 14 residues. V shed 4 bases and J shed 1 base, with 8 bases lying between them. CDR1 is SGHDT and CDR2 is YYEEEE in the germline V gene. The CDR3 coding sequence is TGTGCCAGCAGCCCCTGGAAGAACACCGGGGAGCTGTTTTTT. It yields the protein CASSPWKNTGELFF.

V gene TRBV7-2 combines with J gene TRBJ1-3; D remains ambiguous. V was pared by 5 bases and J by 4 bases, with 9 bases between. The CDR3 is 13 amino acids. Germline-derived CDR1 and CDR2 are SGHTA and FQGNSA. The CDR3 DNA reads as TGTGCCAGCAGCCTCCTCAACGGAAACACCATATATTTT. Translation: CASSLLNGNTIYF. The full variable domain, with the rest looked up from reference TRBV7-2 and TRBJ1-3, is GAGVSQSPSNKVTEKGKDVELRCDPISGHTALYWYRQSLGQGLEFLIYFQGNSAPDKSGLPSDRFSAERTGGSVSTLTIQRTQQEDSAVYLCASSLLNGNTIYFGEGSWLTVV.

This rearrangement joins TRBV6-6 to TRBJ2-1; D possibly corresponds to TRBD2 (7 bases). Germline V gives CDR1 MNHNY, CDR2 SVGAGI (reference sequence). The CDR3 sequence is 14 residues long. Trimming removed 8 bases at V and 4 bases at J, with 15 bases between. The CDR3 spells CASAGASLYNEQFF. The CDR3 nucleotides read TGTGCCAGCGCGGGGGCGTCCCTTTACAATGAGCAGTTCTTC.

The rearrangement links TRBV5-4 to TRBJ2-1; a possible D gene is TRBD2 (5 bases). V lost 2 bases to trimming and J lost 0 bases, with 9 bases between them. The CDR3 extends over 15 amino acids. Germline CDR1 reads SGHNT; CDR2 reads YYREEE (reference sequence). CDR3 sequence reads: CASSFAGGSYNEQFF. Written as DNA, the CDR3 is TGTGCCAGCAGCTTTGCGGGCGGCTCCTACAATGAGCAGTTCTTC.

CDR3 amino acids: CASSQTGWVNEQFF. CDR3 in DNA: TGTGCCAGCAGTCAGACGGGATGGGTCAATGAGCAGTTCTTC. This chain links TRBV6-1 with TRBJ2-1; D may be TRBD2 (5 bases). The germline V gene encodes CDR1 MNHNS and CDR2 SASEGT. V lost 5 bases, J lost 6 bases, and 14 bases lay in between. This CDR3 is built from 14 residues.

This clone has ten or more counts. This chain uses TRBV18 with TRBJ2-5; unclear D gene. CDR1 and CDR2 from the germline V gene are KGHSH and LQKENI. This CDR3 is built from 13 residues. V lost 3 bases, J lost 3 bases, and 8 bases lay in between. DNA for the CDR3: TGTGCCAGCTCACCCCCATCGGAAGAGACCCAGTACTTC. Protein: CASSPPSEETQYF.

The chain uses TRBV6-1 and TRBJ2-1; D possibly matches TRBD1 or TRBD2 (6 bases each). The CDR3 length is 15 residues. CDR1 MNHNS and CDR2 SASEGT come from the germline V gene. The V end was cut by 5 bases, the J end by 5 bases, with 16 bases between. The CDR3 sequence is CASSISQGGDNEQFF. In DNA form, the CDR3 reads TGTGCCAGCAGTATCTCACAGGGAGGAGACAATGAGCAGTTCTTC.

This clone was found a few times. J is TRBJ2-7 and V is TRBV5-4; 7 bases are shared with TRBD1. After removal of 4 bases from V and 6 bases from J, the junction contained 13 bases not matched to a gene. Germline loops: CDR1 SGHNT, CDR2 YYREEE (reference sequence). CDR3 length: 15 amino acids. CDR3 region: CASSLKRQGDSEQYF. CDR3 DNA sequence: TGTGCCAGCAGCCTAAAACGACAGGGTGATTCCGAGCAGTACTTC.

This clone was recorded a few times. V and J are TRBV7-2 and TRBJ2-3; a possible D gene is TRBD1 (6 bases). Germline lookup yields CDR1 SGHTA and CDR2 FQGNSA. The CDR3 length is 14 residues. The V gene lost 3 bases and the J gene lost 4 bases, with 11 bases spanning the gap. CDR3 loop: CASSFYHRADTQYF. CDR3 nucleotide sequence: TGTGCCAGCAGCTTTTACCACAGGGCAGATACGCAGTATTTT.

The chain combines TRBV10-3 with TRBJ2-5, with a tentative D call TRBD1 (5 bases). The CDR3 has 13 residues. Per the germline V gene, CDR1 is ENHRY and CDR2 is SYGVKD. Trimming took 8 bases from V and 1 from J, leaving 11 bases between them. CDR3 loop: CAIGRTLQETQYF. The DNA for the CDR3 is TGTGCCATCGGAAGGACACTCCAAGAGACCCAGTACTTC.

This chain links TRBV28 with TRBJ2-5, with 7 bases lining up with TRBD2. Germline CDR1 MDHEN, CDR2 SYDVKM. This CDR3 region has 13 residues. With 4 bases clipped from V and 8 bases from J, the junction kept 7 bases outside the gene matches. CDR3: CASSWLAVETQYF. The CDR3 DNA is TGTGCCAGCAGTTGGCTAGCGGTAGAAACCCAGTACTTC.

The chain couples TRBV7-2 to TRBJ1-1; a weak D match, TRBD1 (6 bases). The CDR3 length is 14 residues. V lost 5 bases to trimming and J lost 0 bases, with 10 bases between them. Germline-derived CDR1 and CDR2 are SGHTA and FQGNSA. The CDR3 loop reads CASSRQALNTEAFF. CDR3 nucleotide sequence: TGTGCCAGCAGCCGACAGGCCCTGAACACTGAAGCTTTCTTT.

This clone showed up just a few times. The V and J genes are TRBV5-8 and TRBJ2-1; 7 bases align to TRBD2. V trimming: 0 bases; J trimming: 3 bases; junction bases outside the gene matches: 9. Germline values: CDR1 SGHTS, CDR2 YDEGEE. The CDR3 contains 17 residues. CDR3 sequence: CASSLALAGVNYNEQFF. The CDR3 nucleotides are TGTGCCAGCAGCTTGGCCTTGGCGGGAGTTAACTACAATGAGCAGTTCTTC.

CDR3 sequence reads: CASGASGRLRNEQFF. In nucleotides, the CDR3 is TGTGCCAGTGGGGCTAGCGGGAGGTTGCGCAATGAGCAGTTCTTC. V gene TRBV5-4 combines with J gene TRBJ2-1; TRBD2 agrees at 11 bases. V gave up 8 bases and J gave up 6 bases; unmatched junction bases: 10. Germline CDR1 and CDR2: SGHNT and YYREEE (reference sequence). CDR3 size: 15 residues.

This clone occurred a few times. The chain is built from TRBV15 and TRBJ2-5; D is possibly TRBD1 (5 bases). With 0 bases removed from V and 5 bases from J, the gap between germline ends came to 13 bases. CDR1 and CDR2 from the germline V gene are LNHNV and YYDKDF (reference sequence). The CDR3 has 15 residues. CDR3 in amino acids: CATSRDVTGWETQYF. The CDR3 region has the DNA TGTGCCACCAGCAGAGATGTCACAGGCTGGGAGACCCAGTACTTC.

This clone showed up just a few times. V gene TRBV4-2 combines with J gene TRBJ2-3; 10 bases map to TRBD2. V lost 1 base to trimming and J lost 3 bases; unmatched junction nucleotides: 1. The germline V gene encodes CDR1 LGHNA and CDR2 YNFKEQ. The CDR3 sequence is 15 residues long. The CDR3 region is CASSQGLAGTDTQYF. CDR3 nucleotide sequence: TGTGCCAGCAGCCAAGGACTAGCGGGTACAGATACGCAGTATTTT.

The chain combines TRBV6-4 with TRBJ1-2; D is unclear. The CDR3 spans 11 residues. The V gene lost 7 bases and the J gene lost 4 bases, with 7 bases spanning the gap. Germline V CDR1 and CDR2: MRHNA, SNTAGT. The CDR3, as DNA: TGTGCCAGCATCAGATGCTATGGCTACACCTTC. The encoded protein is CASIRCYGYTF.

This clone was seen more than once but under ten times. The chain employs TRBV30 and TRBJ2-7; a possible D gene is TRBD1 (6 bases). This CDR3 region has 15 residues. Trimming pared 2 bases from V and 3 bases from J, leaving 17 bases between. The germline CDR1 and CDR2 sequences are GTSNPN and SVGIG (reference sequence). CDR3 in DNA: TGTGCCTGGAGTCTAGGGGGTCAGCTGGTCTACGAGCAGTACTTC. Translated: CAWSLGGQLVYEQYF.

The chain joins TRBV9 to TRBJ2-5; either TRBD1 or TRBD2 may fit D (6 bases each). CDR3 length equals 15 residues. Germline V gene sequence: CDR1 SGDLS, CDR2 YYNGEE. Deletions cut 6 bases from V and 2 bases from J, with 17 bases between. As DNA, the CDR3 is TGTGCCAGCACCACGGGGGCGGGGTTACAAGAGACCCAGTACTTC. This sequence encodes CASTTGAGLQETQYF.

This clone was seen a few times. The chain uses TRBV30 and TRBJ2-1; the D gene is possibly TRBD1 (6 bases). This CDR3 is built from 17 residues. The germline V and J ends were trimmed by 0 bases and 0 bases, with 15 bases remaining between them. Germline V gives CDR1 GTSNPN, CDR2 SVGIG (reference sequence). In DNA form, the CDR3 reads TGTGCCTGGAGTGTACGTCAAGGGGGAAGCTCCTACAATGAGCAGTTCTTC. This encodes CAWSVRQGGSSYNEQFF.

The sample holds many counts of this clone. The rearrangement links TRBV7-2 to TRBJ2-2; D gene uncertain. The V end was cut by 1 base, the J end by 7 bases, with 4 bases between. Germline CDR1 and CDR2: SGHTA and FQGNSA. The CDR3 runs 12 residues. The CDR3 DNA is TGTGCCAGCAGCTTAGGTTTCGGGGAGCTGTTTTTT. Protein sequence: CASSLGFGELFF.

This chain joins TRBV6-6 and TRBJ2-1; 11 nucleotides align to TRBD1. The length of the CDR3 is 15 residues. Unmatched junction bases numbered 5, after V lost 6 bases and J lost 4 bases. CDR1 is MNHNY, CDR2 SVGAGI, per germline (reference sequence). CDR3 DNA sequence: TGTGCCAGCAGGAAGGGGACAGGGGGGTACAATGAGCAGTTCTTC. It is translated as CASRKGTGGYNEQFF.

The V gene is TRBV5-1, the J gene TRBJ2-3; 10 nucleotides line up with TRBD2. The CDR3 spans 16 residues. The V gene end was trimmed by 1 base and the J gene end by 0 bases; junction bases not matched to a gene: 2. CDR1 is SGHRS, CDR2 YFSETQ, per germline. The DNA of the CDR3 is TGCGCCAGCAGCTTGACTAGCGGGACTAGCACAGATACGCAGTATTTT. This sequence encodes CASSLTSGTSTDTQYF.

The gene calls are TRBV7-8 and TRBJ2-7; TRBD2 might be the D (5 bases). This CDR3 is 13 amino acids long. V lost 0 bases, J lost 2 bases, and 5 bases lay in between. Germline values: CDR1 SGHVS, CDR2 FQNEAQ. CDR3 sequence (DNA): TGTGCCAGCAGCTTAGCGGGAGCCTACGAGCAGTACTTC. Translating gives CASSLAGAYEQYF.

The rearrangement links TRBV5-1 to TRBJ1-5; no definite D call. CDR1 SGHRS and CDR2 YFSETQ come from the germline V gene. V shed 5 bases and J shed 2 bases, with 14 bases lying between them. This CDR3 region has 15 residues. Here the CDR3 reads CASRPSAVGNQPQHF. The CDR3 DNA is TGCGCCAGCAGGCCCTCAGCGGTTGGCAATCAGCCCCAGCATTTT.

This clone has more than one count but fewer than ten. CDR3 region: CASTRRGSEGTGELFF. As DNA, the CDR3 is TGTGCCAGCACCCGACGGGGGAGCGAGGGCACCGGGGAGCTGTTTTTT. The chain combines TRBV6-6 with TRBJ2-2, with D tentatively TRBD2 (6 bases). CDR1 and CDR2 from the germline V gene are MNHNY and SVGAGI (reference sequence). The V end was cut by 7 bases, the J end by 4 bases, with 19 bases between. The CDR3 totals 16 residues.